These 15 T cell receptor beta chains came from one sample sequenced in a study of regulatory T cells in long-lasting Graves disease. Library construction for TCR beta used iRepertoire HTBI primers and Arm-PCR of CDR3 regions. Each CDR3 protein gets one entry after TCRdb re-called the multiplex PCR reads with MiXCR. The table records roughly 500,000 distinct CDR3 sequences, about 13% of them present only once. Time point indicated: newly diagnosed GD, antithyroid drugs for less than 3 months. Preparation of the TCR library used RNA extracted from PBMCs. The sample also formed part of further work on T cells in Graves' hyperthyroidism and ophthalmopathy.

The starting material was peripheral blood mononuclear cells (PBMCs), obtained at new diagnosis, from a patient treated with antithyroid drugs. These receptor sequences come from a man aged 25 to 45 with Graves disease.

This clonotype turned up a few times. The chain recombines TRBV5-1 with TRBJ2-3, with a tentative D call TRBD1 (6 bases). Germline V lookup: CDR1 SGHRS, CDR2 YFSETQ. The CDR3 has 16 residues. The germline V and J ends were trimmed by 6 bases and 4 bases, with 21 bases remaining between them. The CDR3 DNA is TGCGCCAGCACCTGGGGGTCTGGACAGAGATCAGATACGCAGTATTTT. This codes for CASTWGSGQRSDTQYF. Full variable domain (outside the CDR3, taken from reference TRBV5-1 and TRBJ2-3): KAGVTQTPRYLIKTRGQQVTLSCSPISGHRSVSWYQQTPGQGLQFLFEYFSETQRNKGNFPGRFSGRQFSNSRSEMNVSTLELGDSALYLCASTWGSGQRSDTQYFGPGTRLTVL.

Ten or more counts support this clonotype. J is TRBJ1-6 and V is TRBV13; 9 nucleotides match TRBD1. There are 15 residues in the CDR3. Germline-derived CDR1 and CDR2 are PRHDT and FYEKMQ (reference sequence). With V trimmed by 5 bases and J by 10 bases, 9 bases remained unmatched. The CDR3 DNA follows: TGTGCCAGCAGCAACCGGGACAGGGCCGAATCACCCCTCCACTTT. Amino acid sequence: CASSNRDRAESPLHF.

This clonotype appeared many times. The gene calls are TRBV30 and TRBJ1-5; no reliable D call. Germline V gene lookup returns CDR1 GTSNPN and CDR2 SVGIG (reference sequence). Between the trimmed V and J ends, which lost 2 bases and 7 bases, there was a span of 12 bases. This CDR3 region has 13 residues. The CDR3 region has the DNA TGTGCCTGGAGTTCTAACGCGGGGCAGCCCCAGCATTTT. The encoded protein is CAWSSNAGQPQHF.

This clonotype came up many times. The gene calls are TRBV5-1 and TRBJ2-3, with 7 bases lining up with TRBD1. The V gene's germline CDR1 is SGHRS and CDR2 YFSETQ. After removal of 4 bases from V and 1 base from J, the junction contained 6 bases not matched to a gene. This CDR3 has 15 amino acids. CDR3 sequence: CASSPGTDRTDTQYF. CDR3 nucleotide sequence: TGCGCCAGCAGCCCCGGGACAGACCGCACAGATACGCAGTATTTT. Variable domain in full (rest from reference TRBV5-1 and TRBJ2-3): KAGVTQTPRYLIKTRGQQVTLSCSPISGHRSVSWYQQTPGQGLQFLFEYFSETQRNKGNFPGRFSGRQFSNSRSEMNVSTLELGDSALYLCASSPGTDRTDTQYFGPGTRLTVL.

In its sample, this clonotype was seen many times. This rearrangement joins TRBV5-1 to TRBJ2-5, with 7 bases fitting TRBD1. Germline V lookup: CDR1 SGHRS, CDR2 YFSETQ. CDR3 length equals 15 residues. V trimming: 0 bases; J trimming: 3 bases; junction bases outside the gene matches: 5. The DNA for the CDR3 is TGCGCCAGCAGCTTGGCCGGGACAGCTAAAGAGACCCAGTACTTC. Its translation: CASSLAGTAKETQYF.

This chain uses TRBV4-1 with TRBJ2-2; 9 bases match TRBD2. After removal of 6 bases from V and 3 bases from J, the junction contained 11 bases not matched to a gene. The CDR3 runs 17 residues. Germline loops: CDR1 MGHRA, CDR2 YSYEKL. DNA for the CDR3: TGCGCCAGCAGAGGGGGCCGGCTAGCGGGGTACACCGGGGAGCTGTTTTTT. Translation: CASRGGRLAGYTGELFF.

This clonotype showed up just a few times. The chain carries TRBV5-4 and TRBJ2-7; 8 nucleotides line up with TRBD2. CDR3 length: 15 residues. The ends lost 5 bases at V and 1 base at J; junction bases unmatched: 8. Germline V CDR1 and CDR2: SGHNT, YYREEE (reference sequence). The CDR3 region is CASRHAAGVSYEQYF. DNA of the CDR3: TGTGCCAGCAGGCATGCAGCGGGAGTGTCCTACGAGCAGTACTTC.

This clonotype was detected many times. The chain carries TRBV7-8 and TRBJ2-1, with 15 bases that match TRBD2. Looked up from germline, CDR1 is SGHVS and CDR2 is FQNEAQ. This CDR3 spans 16 amino acids. Trimming at V came to 5 bases and at J to 7 bases, leaving 6 bases not matched to a gene. The CDR3 DNA follows: TGTGCCAGCAGCCGAGGACTAGCGGGAGGGCGGAATGAGCAGTTCTTC. Residues: CASSRGLAGGRNEQFF. Using reference TRBV7-8 and TRBJ2-1 for the parts outside the CDR3, the full variable domain is GAGVSQSPRYKVAKRGQDVALRCDPISGHVSLFWYQQALGQGPEFLTYFQNEAQLDKSGLPSDRFFAERPEGSVSTLKIQRTQQEDSAVYLCASSRGLAGGRNEQFFGPGTRLTVL.

The chain links TRBV7-9 to TRBJ1-1; D is unclear. The CDR3 runs 11 residues. Trimming left V 8 bases short and J 5 bases short, with 9 bases between. Germline CDR1 and CDR2: SEHNR and FQNEAQ (reference sequence). The CDR3 DNA is TGTGCCAGCCTTGCAGTTACTGAAGCTTTCTTT. Encoded protein: CASLAVTEAFF.

This clonotype was picked up many times. The chain links TRBV19 to TRBJ2-3, with 9 bases lining up with TRBD1. After removal of 6 bases from V and 1 base from J, the junction contained 8 bases not matched to a gene. Looked up from germline, CDR1 is LNHDA and CDR2 is SQIVND (reference sequence). The length of the CDR3 is 16 residues. CDR3 loop: CASSRRDRERTDTQYF. CDR3 DNA: TGTGCCAGTAGCCGCCGGGACAGGGAACGCACAGATACGCAGTATTTT. The full variable domain, rest sourced from reference TRBV19 and TRBJ2-3, is DGGITQSPKYLFRKEGQNVTLSCEQNLNHDAMYWYRQDPGQGLRLIYYSQIVNDFQKGDIAEGYSVSREKKESFPLTVTSAQKNPTAFYLCASSRRDRERTDTQYFGPGTRLTVL.

There are many counts of this clonotype. This chain links TRBV12-3 or TRBV12-4 with TRBJ1-1; the match to TRBD1 covers 7 bases. V was pared by 4 bases and J by 2 bases, with 7 bases of the junction left unmatched. The length of the CDR3 is 15 residues. Written as DNA, the CDR3 is TGTGCCAGCAGTTATCTACAGGGGAAAAACACTGAAGCTTTCTTT. The encoded protein is CASSYLQGKNTEAFF.

This clonotype was counted at least ten times. This chain links TRBV29-1 with TRBJ1-1; TRBD1 might be the D (6 bases). Germline CDR1 and CDR2: SQVTM and ANQGSEA. The length of the CDR3 is 12 residues. V was pared by 8 bases and J by 11 bases, with 21 bases between. The DNA for the CDR3 is TGCAGCCCCTGGAAGGAAGGGGGGAGTGCTTTCTTT. Amino acid sequence: CSPWKEGGSAFF.

This clonotype was observed many times. This sequence joins TRBV3-1 and TRBJ2-1; 7 nucleotides agree with TRBD2. With V trimmed by 5 bases and J by 7 bases, 5 bases remained unmatched. The CDR3 is made up of 13 amino acids. Germline V gene sequence: CDR1 LGHDT, CDR2 YNNKEL (reference sequence). The CDR3 DNA is TGTGCCAGCAGCTCCCAGCGGGGTAATGAGCAGTTCTTC. This codes for CASSSQRGNEQFF.

Worth noting for this clonotype: A much larger clone sits a single nucleotide away, making a read error possible. This chain uses TRBV20-1 with TRBJ2-7; 9 bases are shared with TRBD2. This CDR3 is built from 16 residues. The germline V gene has CDR1 DFQATT and CDR2 SNEGSKA (reference sequence). Trimming removed 3 bases from V and 9 bases from J; junction bases left unmatched: 18. The CDR3 sequence is CSASLVAGGPEDGQYF. The CDR3 DNA follows: TGCAGTGCTAGTCTGGTGGCGGGAGGGCCGGAGGACGGGCAGTACTTC.

There are a few counts of this clonotype. This sequence joins TRBV6-2 or TRBV6-3 and TRBJ2-5; TRBD2 aligns across 16 bases. With V trimmed by 0 bases and J by 4 bases, 5 bases remained unmatched. The V gene's germline CDR1 is MNHEY and CDR2 SVGEGT. The CDR3 totals 18 residues. The CDR3 region is CASSYSTGTSGRGETQYF. DNA for the CDR3: TGTGCCAGCAGTTACTCGACCGGGACTAGCGGGAGGGGAGAGACCCAGTACTTC.